Presented here are 31 T cell receptor beta chains from one specimen sequenced in a study of T cell changes during pregnancy in multiple sclerosis. Assay used: immunoSEQ multiplex PCR; TCRdb lists only in-frame clones, some missing. The data show about 44,000 clones, 89% seen once. Sequences were derived from CD4+ T cells from peripheral blood mononuclear cells, sampled after pregnancy. The source of these receptors is a female donor with multiple sclerosis, enrolled in a pregnancy study.

This chain connects TRBV30 to TRBJ2-7, with TRBD1 matching over 8 bases. Germline V gene data show CDR1 as GTSNPN and CDR2 as SVGIG (reference sequence). Unmatched junction bases numbered 5, after V lost 4 bases and J lost 3 bases. There are 13 residues in the CDR3. The CDR3 here is CAWTPGTGYEQYF. In DNA, the CDR3 is TGTGCCTGGACTCCCGGGACAGGCTACGAGCAGTACTTC. The entire variable domain, with the rest obtained from reference TRBV30 and TRBJ2-7, is as follows: SQTIHQWPATLVQPVGSPLSLECTVEGTSNPNLYWYRQAAGRGLQLLFYSVGIGQISSEVPQNLSASRPQDRQFILSSKKLLLSDSGFYLCAWTPGTGYEQYFGPGTRLTVT.

V is TRBV18 and J is TRBJ1-4; D unclear. From germline, CDR1 is KGHSH and CDR2 LQKENI. With 3 bases removed from V and 0 bases from J, the gap between germline ends came to 8 bases. There are 15 residues in the CDR3. CDR3 region: CASSPTPATNEKLFF. Written as DNA, the CDR3 is TGTGCCAGCTCACCTACACCTGCAACTAATGAAAAACTGTTTTTT.

V gene TRBV4-3 combines with J gene TRBJ2-3; TRBD2 might be the D (6 bases). The V gene lost 0 bases and the J gene lost 6 bases, with 16 bases spanning the gap. Germline V gene data show CDR1 as LGHNA and CDR2 as YSLEER. The CDR3 length is 16 residues. In DNA form, the CDR3 reads TGCGCCAGCAGCCAAGATAGGGTGGCGGGGCTGGATACGCAGTATTTT. This gives the protein CASSQDRVAGLDTQYF.

V usage is TRBV30 and J usage is TRBJ2-7; 7 positions match TRBD2. Trimming cost V 0 bases and J 0 bases; bases outside gene matches: 5. This CDR3 contains 15 residues. Germline V gene sequence: CDR1 GTSNPN, CDR2 SVGIG (reference sequence). CDR3 residues: CAWSVLGGGSYEQYF. The CDR3 DNA follows: TGTGCCTGGAGTGTCCTTGGCGGGGGCTCCTACGAGCAGTACTTC.

This chain uses TRBV19 with TRBJ2-7; 10 bases fit TRBD2. V lost 5 bases to trimming and J lost 2 bases; unmatched junction nucleotides: 9. CDR1 and CDR2 from the germline V gene are LNHDA and SQIVND (reference sequence). The CDR3 extends over 16 amino acids. The CDR3 DNA follows: TGTGCCAGTAGTTCAGCGGGAGGGCCGAGGGCCTACGAGCAGTACTTC. This translates into CASSSAGGPRAYEQYF. Supplemented by reference TRBV19 and TRBJ2-7, the full variable domain reads DGGITQSPKYLFRKEGQNVTLSCEQNLNHDAMYWYRQDPGQGLRLIYYSQIVNDFQKGDIAEGYSVSREKKESFPLTVTSAQKNPTAFYLCASSSAGGPRAYEQYFGPGTRLTVT.

The V call is TRBV30, the J call TRBJ2-2, with 8 bases aligning to TRBD1. Trimming cost V 1 base and J 8 bases; bases outside gene matches: 3. The length of the CDR3 is 13 residues. The germline V gene encodes CDR1 GTSNPN and CDR2 SVGIG (reference sequence). In DNA form, the CDR3 reads TGTGCCTGGAGTGCAGGGGGCGTGGGGGAGCTGTTTTTT. This codes for CAWSAGGVGELFF. Looking up the rest from reference TRBV30 and TRBJ2-2 gives the full variable domain: SQTIHQWPATLVQPVGSPLSLECTVEGTSNPNLYWYRQAAGRGLQLLFYSVGIGQISSEVPQNLSASRPQDRQFILSSKKLLLSDSGFYLCAWSAGGVGELFFGEGSRLTVL.

This rearrangement joins TRBV30 to TRBJ1-2, with D maybe TRBD1 (5 bases). Trimming left V 3 bases short and J 4 bases short, with 12 bases between. Germline V lookup: CDR1 GTSNPN, CDR2 SVGIG (reference sequence). This CDR3 has 13 residues. The CDR3 DNA reads TGTGCCTGGAGCAGGGAAGTAAGCTATGGCTACACCTTC. This gives the protein CAWSREVSYGYTF.

The chain has TRBV11-2 and TRBJ2-1; weak D call: TRBD2 (5 bases). V shed 0 bases and J shed 2 bases, with 17 bases lying between them. In germline, CDR1 is SGHAT, CDR2 FQNNGV. The CDR3 has 18 amino acids. The CDR3 protein is CASSLEGYRDRPYNEQFF. In nucleotides, the CDR3 is TGTGCCAGCAGCTTAGAAGGGTACCGGGATCGTCCCTACAATGAGCAGTTCTTC.

The chain is built from TRBV11-2 and TRBJ1-2, with D unresolved. This CDR3 has 12 residues. In germline, CDR1 is SGHAT, CDR2 FQNNGV. V was pared by 2 bases and J by 7 bases, with 8 bases between. CDR3 region: CASSLPLGGYTF. Here the CDR3 DNA reads TGTGCCAGCAGCTTACCCCTAGGTGGCTACACCTTC.

This clone was recorded many times. V is TRBV7-2 and J is TRBJ1-2; D might be TRBD1 (5 bases). Germline values: CDR1 SGHTA, CDR2 FQGNSA. The length of the CDR3 is 16 residues. The ends were cut back, 5 bases at V and 2 bases at J, with 18 bases in the middle. CDR3 sequence: CASSGRQGSWNYGYTF. The CDR3 nucleotides read TGTGCCAGCAGCGGGCGGCAGGGTTCTTGGAACTATGGCTACACCTTC.

The V call is TRBV2, the J call TRBJ2-6, with TRBD1 matching over 9 bases. With V trimmed by 7 bases and J by 4 bases, 17 bases remained unmatched. In germline, CDR1 is SNHLY, CDR2 FYNNEI. The CDR3 is 19 residues long. The CDR3 DNA reads TGTGCCAGCACCGACCGCCTCGGGGACAGGGTATTCGGGGCCAACGTCCTGACTTTC. Its protein product is CASTDRLGDRVFGANVLTF.

This chain connects TRBV6-4 to TRBJ2-2; TRBD2 aligns across 13 bases. This CDR3 region has 18 residues. Germline V gives CDR1 MRHNA, CDR2 SNTAGT. V shed 4 bases and J 1 base; nucleotides not matched to a gene: 6. The CDR3 sequence is CASSGQGLAGMNTGELFF. The CDR3 DNA is TGTGCCAGCAGTGGCCAGGGACTAGCGGGGATGAACACCGGGGAGCTGTTTTTT.

This chain uses TRBV18 with TRBJ1-1; D uncertain. CDR1 and CDR2 (germline): KGHSH, LQKENI. V was shortened by 0 bases and J by 1 base, with 6 bases between the two germline ends. The CDR3 has 14 residues. The DNA of the CDR3 is TGTGCCAGCTCACCACCGGGCCGGAACACTGAAGCTTTCTTT. It yields the protein CASSPPGRNTEAFF. Combining the CDR3 with reference TRBV18 and TRBJ1-1 gives the whole variable domain NAGVMQNPRHLVRRRGQEARLRCSPMKGHSHVYWYRQLPEEGLKFMVYLQKENIIDESGMPKERFSAEFPKEGPSILRIQQVVRGDSAAYFCASSPPGRNTEAFFGQGTRLTVV.

About this clone itself: One junction end does not reproduce the germline sequence, and a read error may be involved. The chain carries TRBV30 and TRBJ2-7, with D unresolved. CDR1 is GTSNPN, CDR2 SVGIG, per germline (reference sequence). The CDR3 has 14 residues. The chain's CDR3 is CAWSPGPTTPYLRF. DNA of the CDR3: TGTGCCTGGAGCCCCGGTCCTACCACTCCGTACCTTCGATTC.

This clone was detected only once. The chain carries TRBV28 and TRBJ1-5; 8 nucleotides align to TRBD1. The CDR3 consists of 16 residues. Germline V CDR1 and CDR2: MDHEN, SYDVKM. The V gene end was trimmed by 4 bases and the J gene end by 0 bases; junction bases not matched to a gene: 5. CDR3 sequence: CASSSGGDYSNQPQHF. The CDR3 coding sequence is TGTGCCAGCAGTTCAGGGGGCGACTATAGCAATCAGCCCCAGCATTTT.

The sample holds one count of this clone. The chain recombines TRBV5-4 with TRBJ2-3; 9 bases map to TRBD2. Germline V gene sequence: CDR1 SGHNT, CDR2 YYREEE (reference sequence). This CDR3 is built from 15 residues. V dropped 0 bases and J dropped 3; count of bases not matched to a gene: 2. CDR3 DNA: TGTGCCAGCAGCTTGGGGACTAGCGAGACAGATACGCAGTATTTT. It codes for CASSLGTSETDTQYF.

This clone was observed once. This CDR3 reads CASSSTGVSGANVLTF. The CDR3 DNA follows: TGTGCCAGTAGTTCGACAGGAGTCTCTGGGGCCAACGTCCTGACTTTC. The J gene is TRBJ2-6, the V gene TRBV19, with D possibly being TRBD1 (6 bases). The CDR3 length is 16 residues. Germline V CDR1 and CDR2: LNHDA, SQIVND (reference sequence). Deletions cut 5 bases from V and 0 bases from J, with 11 bases between.

This rearrangement joins TRBV10-3 to TRBJ1-5, with TRBD1 identical over 7 bases. Losses at the gene ends were 10 bases for V and 5 bases for J; bases not matched to a gene: 8. The CDR3 consists of 13 residues. Germline V gives CDR1 ENHRY, CDR2 SYGVKD. CDR3 residues: CATQTGLDQPQHF. CDR3 in DNA: TGTGCCACACAGACAGGGCTTGATCAGCCCCAGCATTTT.

The chain joins TRBV4-3 to TRBJ2-7; 9 bases line up with TRBD2. The junction had 9 bases not matched to a gene; V was cut back by 0 bases and J by 12 bases. The germline gives CDR1 LGHNA, CDR2 YSLEER. The CDR3 is 14 residues long. Here the CDR3 DNA reads TGCGCCAGCAGCCAAGAGGGGGGAGCGGGGGGCTTGTACTTC. It translates to CASSQEGGAGGLYF.

The chain combines TRBV18 with TRBJ2-7; 8 bases are shared with TRBD1. CDR1 and CDR2 (germline): KGHSH, LQKENI. This CDR3 comprises 15 residues. Trimming at V came to 5 bases and at J to 3 bases, leaving 9 bases not matched to a gene. This CDR3 is CASSINPDRGYEQYF. The CDR3 nucleotides are TGTGCCAGCTCAATTAACCCCGACAGGGGCTACGAGCAGTACTTC. The full variable domain, with the rest looked up from reference TRBV18 and TRBJ2-7, is NAGVMQNPRHLVRRRGQEARLRCSPMKGHSHVYWYRQLPEEGLKFMVYLQKENIIDESGMPKERFSAEFPKEGPSILRIQQVVRGDSAAYFCASSINPDRGYEQYFGPGTRLTVT.

The rearrangement joins TRBV29-1 to TRBJ2-7, with TRBD1 matching over 10 bases. The CDR3 consists of 15 residues. Losses at the gene ends were 4 bases for V and 6 bases for J; bases not matched to a gene: 12. Germline-derived CDR1 and CDR2 are SQVTM and ANQGSEA. The CDR3 reads CSVVPGQGSRVEQYF. DNA for the CDR3: TGCAGCGTTGTTCCGGGACAGGGGTCCCGGGTCGAGCAGTACTTC.

This clone was seen only once. This chain uses TRBV4-1 with TRBJ2-4; D perhaps matches TRBD2 (6 bases). The CDR3 consists of 19 residues. V lost 0 bases and J lost 0, with 18 bases in between. The germline CDR1 and CDR2 sequences are MGHRA and YSYEKL. CDR3 protein: CASSQDSGDERVAKNIQYF. DNA of the CDR3: TGCGCCAGCAGCCAAGATTCGGGGGACGAGCGGGTAGCCAAAAACATTCAGTACTTC.

This clone was found once. This rearrangement joins TRBV6-4 to TRBJ2-1; 7 bases line up with TRBD2. CDR1 and CDR2 from the germline V gene are MRHNA and SNTAGT. V lost 2 bases and J lost 3; bases outside the gene matches: 4. The CDR3 consists of 15 residues. The CDR3 DNA sequence: TGTGCCAGCAGTGACCATGCGGGAGACTACAATGAGCAGTTCTTC. Translated, it gives CASSDHAGDYNEQFF.

This chain connects TRBV27 to TRBJ1-5, with TRBD1 as a possible D gene (5 bases). With 3 bases removed from V and 0 bases from J, the gap between germline ends came to 15 bases. Germline CDR1 and CDR2: MNHEY and SMNVEV (reference sequence). This CDR3 has 17 residues. The DNA of the CDR3 is TGTGCCAGCAGTTTTGGAGGGGCCCTAGTTAGCAATCAGCCCCAGCATTTT. Translating gives CASSFGGALVSNQPQHF.

This clone was seen a few times. The chain has TRBV19 and TRBJ2-7; 9 positions agree with TRBD2. The V and J ends lost 5 bases and 9 bases, in that order; junction bases with no gene match: 14. The germline CDR1 and CDR2 sequences are LNHDA and SQIVND (reference sequence). The CDR3 has 15 amino acids. The CDR3 sequence is CASSPGGLASAGQYF. The CDR3 nucleotides read TGTGCCAGTAGTCCAGGGGGACTAGCTTCGGCCGGGCAGTACTTC.

V is TRBV5-4 and J is TRBJ2-6, with TRBD1 matching over 7 bases. Losses at the gene ends were 3 bases for V and 2 bases for J; bases not matched to a gene: 5. Looked up from germline, CDR1 is SGHNT and CDR2 is YYREEE (reference sequence). This CDR3 comprises 16 residues. CDR3 coding DNA: TGTGCCAGCAGCTCCGGACAGGAAACTGGGGCCAACGTCCTGACTTTC. Protein product: CASSSGQETGANVLTF. Full variable domain (remainder filled in from reference TRBV5-4 and TRBJ2-6): ETGVTQSPTHLIKTRGQQVTLRCSSQSGHNTVSWYQQALGQGPQFIFQYYREEENGRGNFPPRFSGLQFPNYSSELNVNALELDDSALYLCASSSGQETGANVLTFGAGSRLTVL.

The chain recombines TRBV5-1 with TRBJ2-2, with D tentatively TRBD1 (5 bases). CDR1 and CDR2 from the germline V gene are SGHRS and YFSETQ. The CDR3 sequence is 15 residues long. V dropped 0 bases and J dropped 4 bases, with 10 bases sitting between them. CDR3 in amino acids: CASSLAGYGTGELFF. The CDR3 DNA reads as TGCGCCAGCAGCTTGGCAGGGTATGGCACCGGGGAGCTGTTTTTT.

V gene TRBV10-3 combines with J gene TRBJ1-3; TRBD1 matches at 7 bases. Germline lookup yields CDR1 ENHRY and CDR2 SYGVKD. The trim removed 2 bases at V and 0 bases at J, leaving 7 bases unmatched. The CDR3 has 17 amino acids. In DNA, the CDR3 is TGTGCCATCAGTGAGAGGAGGGACAGCTCCTCTGGAAACACCATATATTTT. This gives the protein CAISERRDSSSGNTIYF.

Comment on this clone: Other DNA variants within this sample encode the same CDR3. The J gene is TRBJ1-1, the V gene TRBV30; D call uncertain. Trimming took 3 bases from V and 5 from J, leaving 7 bases between them. The germline V gene encodes CDR1 GTSNPN and CDR2 SVGIG (reference sequence). This CDR3 spans 11 amino acids. CDR3 coding DNA: TGTGCCTGGAGGGGGAGAACTGAAGCTTTCTTT. Encoded protein: CAWRGRTEAFF. Complete variable domain (other parts from reference TRBV30 and TRBJ1-1): SQTIHQWPATLVQPVGSPLSLECTVEGTSNPNLYWYRQAAGRGLQLLFYSVGIGQISSEVPQNLSASRPQDRQFILSSKKLLLSDSGFYLCAWRGRTEAFFGQGTRLTVV.

With regard to this clone: Additional DNA sequences in this sample encode the identical CDR3. The chain is built from TRBV18 and TRBJ2-7; D is unresolved. Per the germline V gene, CDR1 is KGHSH and CDR2 is LQKENI. Trimming removed 3 bases at V and 0 bases at J, with 6 bases between. The CDR3 consists of 13 residues. The CDR3 here is CASSPLSSYEQYF. The CDR3 DNA reads TGTGCCAGCTCACCTCTCAGCTCCTACGAGCAGTACTTC.

In this sample, this clone turned up a few times. The J gene is TRBJ1-1, the V gene TRBV2; D remains ambiguous. V dropped 7 bases and J dropped 2 bases, with 11 bases sitting between them. The CDR3 extends over 13 amino acids. The germline V gene has CDR1 SNHLY and CDR2 FYNNEI. CDR3 in DNA: TGTGCCAGCACGAGGGAGGGTAACACTGAAGCTTTCTTT. Residues: CASTREGNTEAFF.